This T cell receptor beta chain was recovered during a study of blood T cell repertoires in COVID-19. At the level of the study: COVID-19 samples, acute and convalescent, were from the United States, Italy and Spain.

The ends were cut back, 6 bases at V and 4 bases at J, with 10 bases in the middle. CDR3 length equals 13 residues. The germline CDR1 and CDR2 sequences are SNHLY and FYNNEI. This clone was observed once. Assay used: immunoSEQ multiplex PCR; TCRdb lists only in-frame clones, some missing. The table records some 140,000 clones, about 80% of them present only once. The chain carries TRBV2 and TRBJ1-5, with D tentatively TRBD1 (6 bases). The sequence came from a woman aged 60-70 years with acute or convalescent COVID-19. The specimen sequenced was peripheral blood. CDR3: CASRGQLNQPQHF. In DNA, the CDR3 is TGTGCCAGCAGAGGACAGCTAAATCAGCCCCAGCATTTT.